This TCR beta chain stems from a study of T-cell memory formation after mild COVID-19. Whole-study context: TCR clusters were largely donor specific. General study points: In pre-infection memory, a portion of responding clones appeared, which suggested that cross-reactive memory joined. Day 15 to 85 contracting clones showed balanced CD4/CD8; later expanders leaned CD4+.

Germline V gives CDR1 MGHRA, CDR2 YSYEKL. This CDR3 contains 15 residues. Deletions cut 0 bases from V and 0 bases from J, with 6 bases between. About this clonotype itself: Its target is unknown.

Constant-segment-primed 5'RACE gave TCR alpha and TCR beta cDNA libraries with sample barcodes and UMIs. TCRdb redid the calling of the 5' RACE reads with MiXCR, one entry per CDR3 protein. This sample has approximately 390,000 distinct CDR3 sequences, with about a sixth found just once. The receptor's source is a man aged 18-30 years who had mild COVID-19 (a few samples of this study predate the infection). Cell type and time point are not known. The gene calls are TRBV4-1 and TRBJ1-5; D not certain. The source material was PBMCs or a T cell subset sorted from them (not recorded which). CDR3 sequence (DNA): TGCGCCAGCAGCCAAGAACAGATTAGCAATCAGCCCCAGCATTTT. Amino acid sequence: CASSQEQISNQPQHF.